This TCR beta chain was recovered during a study of OX40 agonist ivuxolimab in advanced cancers. Describing the broader study: Ivuxolimab was a fully human IgG2 agonistic monoclonal antibody targeting the costimulatory receptor OX40 (CD134). Partial responses were achieved by three dose-escalation patients, of whom one had hepatocellular carcinoma and two had cutaneous melanoma. Intravenous ivuxolimab was administered to patients every 2 weeks at six dose levels: 0.01, 0.1, 0.3, 1.5, 3 and 10 mg/kg. Prior anti-PD-1, anti-PD-L1 or anti-CTLA-4 therapy was permitted, and 30% to 45% of dose-escalation patients had received checkpoint inhibitors. The dose-escalation cohort was approximately 83% male with a mean age of around 62 years, ranging from roughly 23 to 79. Peripheral TCRbeta sequencing aimed to test whether ivuxolimab altered TCR sequence diversity and caused clonal T-cell expansion. The monotherapy dose-escalation portion (N of about 47 patients) of the phase I ivuxolimab trial is reported in the paper. Of the roughly 50 dose-escalation patients, hepatocellular carcinoma was present in approximately 20, melanoma in approximately 15, renal cell carcinoma in 9 and head and neck cancer in 9. The paper's findings and limits, for the study overall: After ivuxolimab, more expanded clones were found on average in CD8+ T cells than in CD4+ T cells. At doses from 0.1 to 3.0 mg/kg, clonal expansion was seen in both CD4+ and CD8+ blood T cells between baseline and week 6. Partial responders in the 0.1-3.0 mg/kg groups had among the lowest normalized peripheral clonal expansion, especially among CD8+ T cells. The antigen specificity of the clonally expanded peripheral T cells was not determined. Low levels of normalized T-cell clonal expansion were also seen in some nonresponding patients.

To sequence the TCRbeta CDR3 region, genomic DNA was isolated from the sorted cells. The immunoSEQ Assay was used for sequencing of TCRbeta CDR3 regions. The immuneACCESS repertoire file appears here via TCRdb, limited to in-frame rearrangements. These files lack a portion of the clones; in checked studies, under half of the deficit traces to unresolved V genes, and the cause of the others is not known. In all, the sample holds around 79,000 clones, and 88% of those were seen once. About 0.8% of the sample is in the top ten clones. The CDR1 and CDR2 encoded by the germline V gene are MDHEN and SYDVKM. Unmatched junction bases come to 7, with V trimmed by 7 bases and J by 1 base. There are 15 amino acids in the CDR3, from cysteine to phenylalanine inclusive. Of all the DNA, just the CDR3 is kept, 45 bases in frame from base 1. The trial excluded patients who had a history of autoimmune disease or were on systemic immunosuppression. Peripheral blood for TCR sequencing was collected from all dose cohorts at baseline, on cycle 4 day 1, and on cycle 7 day 1. Samples were obtained from an open-label, multicenter, first-in-human phase I dose-escalation trial of ivuxolimab. Adults with locally advanced or metastatic melanoma, renal cell, hepatocellular, or head and neck squamous cell carcinoma were enrolled in the trial. CD4+ and CD8+ T cells were sorted separately from peripheral blood before TCR sequencing.

Concerning this clone itself: The antigen it recognizes is unknown. Base qualities are not provided; no much larger clone lies one nucleotide away.

This clonotype was obtained from an adult with an advanced solid tumor such as melanoma, head and neck, liver or kidney cancer. Sequences were derived from CD4+ or CD8+ T cells sorted from blood, sampled in a trial of the OX40 agonist ivuxolimab. The chain uses TRBV28 and TRBJ1-5; TRBD1 fits 7 bases in the junction. CDR3 region: CASIVSTGSNQPQHF. The nucleotide sequence is TGTGCCAGCATAGTATCGACAGGGAGCAATCAGCCCCAGCATTTT.